These 25 T cell receptor beta chains share one sample of origin, sequenced in a study of blood T cell repertoires in COVID-19 (dated by TCRdb to between 2020 and 2021). The library came from the immunoSEQ multiplex PCR assay. TCRdb obtained this table from immuneACCESS and retained in-frame rearrangements with V and J assigned. These tables miss some clones; where compared with another copy, unresolved V genes account for less than half of the shortfall, and the remainder is unexplained. The sample has around 200,000 clones on record, 86% of them singletons. More than 20% of the sample is in the top ten clones. Sequenced: peripheral blood. The receptors were gathered from a man aged 65-85 years with active or convalescent COVID-19.

The V gene is TRBV5-4, the J gene TRBJ2-3; D is possibly TRBD2 (5 bases). The germline CDR1 and CDR2 sequences are SGHNT and YYREEE (reference sequence). This CDR3 has 13 amino acids. V was pared by 2 bases and J by 4 bases, with 8 bases between. CDR3 DNA: TGTGCCAGCAGCTTAACGAGGGCAGATACGCAGTATTTT. Its protein product is CASSLTRADTQYF.

This chain connects TRBV24-1 to TRBJ1-3, with D tentatively TRBD1 (6 bases). The V end was cut by 2 bases, the J end by 1 base, with 8 bases between. This CDR3 region has 15 residues. The germline CDR1 and CDR2 sequences are KGHDR and SFDVKD. This chain's CDR3 is CATSDSRGSGNTIYF. CDR3 sequence (DNA): TGTGCCACCAGTGATTCCAGGGGTTCTGGAAACACCATATATTTT.

The rearrangement uses TRBV18 and TRBJ1-1, with TRBD1 identical over 7 bases. CDR3 length: 15 residues. Germline V gene lookup returns CDR1 KGHSH and CDR2 LQKENI. V was clipped by 3 bases and J by 2 bases; unmatched bases: 6. CDR3 in amino acids: CASSPQNRGNTEAFF. In nucleotides, the CDR3 is TGTGCCAGCTCACCCCAAAACAGGGGCAACACTGAAGCTTTCTTT.

The V gene is TRBV7-2, the J gene TRBJ2-1; D unresolved. V was clipped by 1 base and J by 10 bases, with 11 bases between them. The CDR3 sequence is 13 residues long. Germline V gene data show CDR1 as SGHTA and CDR2 as FQGNSA. CDR3 DNA: TGTGCCAGCAGCTTAGTATCCGGAGCCGAGCAGTTCTTC. Translation: CASSLVSGAEQFF.

This clone was counted once. The V call is TRBV30, the J call TRBJ1-4; 7 nucleotides align to TRBD1. The CDR3 contains 14 residues. Germline lookup yields CDR1 GTSNPN and CDR2 SVGIG (reference sequence). The V and J ends lost 4 bases and 0 bases, in that order; junction bases with no gene match: 2. The CDR3 spells CAWNRGPTNEKLFF. The CDR3 region has the DNA TGTGCCTGGAACAGGGGTCCAACTAATGAAAAACTGTTTTTT.

J is TRBJ2-1 and V is TRBV5-1, with D perhaps TRBD2 (6 bases). Germline CDR1 SGHRS, CDR2 YFSETQ. The CDR3 length is 15 residues. V was shortened by 0 bases and J by 2 bases, with 9 bases between the two germline ends. The CDR3: CASSLGQRAYNEQFF. The CDR3 DNA is TGCGCCAGCAGCTTGGGCCAGCGGGCCTACAATGAGCAGTTCTTC.

V gene TRBV2 combines with J gene TRBJ1-5; tentatively, D is TRBD1 (5 bases). The CDR3 runs 15 residues. V lost 9 bases and J 2 bases, leaving 17 bases between the germline ends. CDR1 is SNHLY and CDR2 is FYNNEI in the germline V gene. The CDR3 DNA reads TGTGCCAGTTCACCGCCCAGGGATGGCAATCAGCCCCAGCATTTT. It translates to CASSPPRDGNQPQHF. The variable domain in full, with the rest retrieved from reference TRBV2 and TRBJ1-5, is EPEVTQTPSHQVTQMGQEVILRCVPISNHLYFYWYRQILGQKVEFLVSFYNNEISEKSEIFDDQFSVERPDGSNFTLKIRSTKLEDSAMYFCASSPPRDGNQPQHFGDGTRLSIL.

The chain has TRBV27 and TRBJ1-5; D remains unclear. The CDR3 loop spans 14 amino acids. V lost 6 bases, J lost 1 base, and 10 bases lay in between. The germline V gene has CDR1 MNHEY and CDR2 SMNVEV (reference sequence). The CDR3 DNA reads as TGTGCCAGCAGCTATGGAGGGAGCAATCAGCCCCAGCATTTT. Amino acid sequence: CASSYGGSNQPQHF.

The chain has TRBV19 and TRBJ1-1, with no clear D. Deletions cut 3 bases from V and 3 bases from J, with 14 bases between. The CDR3 extends over 15 amino acids. Germline V gene data show CDR1 as LNHDA and CDR2 as SQIVND (reference sequence). For the CDR3, the DNA is TGTGCCAGTAGTATCTGGGGAGGGTACGACACTGAAGCTTTCTTT. Residues: CASSIWGGYDTEAFF.

The chain employs TRBV6-2 or TRBV6-3 and TRBJ1-6; TRBD1 matches 10 bases. The CDR3 covers 17 residues. The junction had 8 bases not matched to a gene; V was cut back by 2 bases and J by 7 bases. Germline CDR1 MNHEY, CDR2 SVGEGT. In DNA form, the CDR3 reads TGTGCCAGCAGTTACACGGGACAGGGGTTCGGGAATTCACCCCTCCACTTT. It encodes CASSYTGQGFGNSPLHF.

The chain links TRBV6-2 or TRBV6-3 to TRBJ1-2, with TRBD1 as a possible D gene (6 bases). Per the germline V gene, CDR1 is MNHEY and CDR2 is SVGEGT. The CDR3 loop spans 13 amino acids. V lost 6 bases to trimming and J lost 3 bases, with 11 bases between them. The CDR3 DNA follows: TGTGCCAGCAGCCCCCAGGGGTACTATGGCTACACCTTC. This gives the protein CASSPQGYYGYTF.

The rearrangement uses TRBV27 and TRBJ1-2, with TRBD1 matching 8 bases. CDR1 is MNHEY, CDR2 SMNVEV, per germline (reference sequence). This CDR3 contains 14 residues. V was pared by 3 bases and J by 3 bases, with 3 bases of the junction left unmatched. The CDR3 nucleotides read TGTGCCAGCAGTTTCCACAGGGGGGACTATGGCTACACCTTC. This encodes CASSFHRGDYGYTF.

Only a few counts were recorded for this clone. This chain uses TRBV7-2 with TRBJ1-1; perhaps TRBD1 as D (5 bases). CDR3 length: 16 amino acids. The germline V gene has CDR1 SGHTA and CDR2 FQGNSA. Trimming stripped 5 bases from V and 1 base from J, with 17 bases between. CDR3 bases: TGTGCCAGCAGCCCATTGAAGGGGCTGGAGAACACTGAAGCTTTCTTT. This translates into CASSPLKGLENTEAFF.

The CDR3 nucleotides are TGTGCCAGCAGCTTGTGGGGAGGAACCTACAATGAGCAGTTCTTC. Amino acids: CASSLWGGTYNEQFF. The rearrangement links TRBV5-4 to TRBJ2-1, with D possibly matching TRBD2 (6 bases). With 1 base removed from V and 2 bases from J, the gap between germline ends came to 10 bases. Germline loops: CDR1 SGHNT, CDR2 YYREEE (reference sequence). This CDR3 is built from 15 residues. Full variable domain (remainder filled in from reference TRBV5-4 and TRBJ2-1): ETGVTQSPTHLIKTRGQQVTLRCSSQSGHNTVSWYQQALGQGPQFIFQYYREEENGRGNFPPRFSGLQFPNYSSELNVNALELDDSALYLCASSLWGGTYNEQFFGPGTRLTVL.

This chain uses TRBV5-1 with TRBJ2-7; D is possibly TRBD1 (6 bases). The CDR3 length is 14 residues. CDR1 and CDR2 from the germline V gene are SGHRS and YFSETQ. Trimming pared 0 bases from V and 4 bases from J, leaving 11 bases between. CDR3 DNA sequence: TGCGCCAGCAGCTTGGGGACACAGGGATACGAGCAGTACTTC. The encoded protein is CASSLGTQGYEQYF. Together with reference TRBV5-1 and TRBJ2-7, the CDR3 gives the full variable domain: KAGVTQTPRYLIKTRGQQVTLSCSPISGHRSVSWYQQTPGQGLQFLFEYFSETQRNKGNFPGRFSGRQFSNSRSEMNVSTLELGDSALYLCASSLGTQGYEQYFGPGTRLTVT.

The chain employs TRBV4-3 and TRBJ2-3; 9 bases align to TRBD1. This CDR3 is 18 amino acids long. Germline trimming cut 0 bases from V and 1 base from J; bases unmatched to any gene: 8. Germline CDR1 LGHNA, CDR2 YSLEER. CDR3 coding DNA: TGCGCCAGCAGCCAAGATAGGGGAGGGGACAGGGGCACAGATACGCAGTATTTT. As protein: CASSQDRGGDRGTDTQYF.

The rearrangement joins TRBV7-9 to TRBJ2-5; 7 bases fit TRBD1. The CDR3 consists of 15 residues. Germline trimming cut 6 bases from V and 1 base from J; bases unmatched to any gene: 8. The V gene's germline CDR1 is SEHNR and CDR2 FQNEAQ (reference sequence). The CDR3 nucleotides are TGTGCCAGCAGTTCAAGACAGGGCCCCCAAGAGACCCAGTACTTC. Its protein is CASSSRQGPQETQYF.

The J gene is TRBJ1-4, the V gene TRBV9, with TRBD1 matching over 7 bases. The CDR3 is made up of 14 amino acids. J gave up 5 bases and V 4 bases, and 5 bases lay outside the gene matches. The V gene's germline CDR1 is SGDLS and CDR2 YYNGEE. This CDR3 reads CASSSDRANEKLFF. The CDR3 nucleotides read TGTGCCAGCAGCTCAGACAGGGCAAATGAAAAACTGTTTTTT.

This rearrangement joins TRBV5-4 to TRBJ2-3; 8 bases match TRBD1. The germline gives CDR1 SGHNT, CDR2 YYREEE (reference sequence). The CDR3 contains 16 residues. J lost 4 bases, V lost 3 bases, and 10 bases had no gene match. The CDR3 bases are TGTGCCAGCAGCTCCTATGGACAGGGCCCAGCAGATACGCAGTATTTT. Encoded protein: CASSSYGQGPADTQYF.

The genes are TRBV3-1 (or the pseudogene TRBV3-2) and TRBJ1-4; 7 nucleotides agree with TRBD1. V was clipped by 1 base and J by 7 bases; unmatched bases: 0. The CDR3 sequence is 13 residues long. Germline V gives CDR1 LGHDT, CDR2 YNNKEL (reference sequence). The DNA for the CDR3 is TGTGCCAGCAGCCAAGGGGACAGTGAAAAACTGTTTTTT. This translates into CASSQGDSEKLFF.

The sample holds one count of this clone. The J gene is TRBJ2-6, the V gene TRBV4-3; TRBD2 matches at 9 bases. The CDR3 spans 19 residues. The V gene's germline CDR1 is LGHNA and CDR2 YSLEER. V trimming: 4 bases; J trimming: 4 bases; junction bases outside the gene matches: 14. DNA for the CDR3: TGCGCCAGCAGCCGCGGGAGGGGCCCGGGCCTAGTCGGGGCCAACGTCCTGACTTTC. Its protein is CASSRGRGPGLVGANVLTF.

J is TRBJ1-1 and V is TRBV19; D remains ambiguous. With 6 bases removed from V and 5 bases from J, the gap between germline ends came to 16 bases. The CDR3 is 14 amino acids. Germline-derived CDR1 and CDR2 are LNHDA and SQIVND (reference sequence). The CDR3 sequence: CASSPFRVATEAFF. The CDR3, as DNA: TGTGCCAGTAGCCCCTTTAGGGTAGCGACTGAAGCTTTCTTT.

V gene TRBV7-9 combines with J gene TRBJ2-3, with D uncertain. Trimming pared 1 base from V and 10 bases from J, leaving 9 bases between. Germline V CDR1 and CDR2: SEHNR, FQNEAQ (reference sequence). The CDR3 totals 12 residues. The CDR3 region is CASSLVLVAQYF. CDR3 DNA: TGTGCCAGCAGCTTAGTTCTAGTAGCGCAGTATTTT. Complete variable domain (other parts from reference TRBV7-9 and TRBJ2-3): DTGVSQNPRHKITKRGQNVTFRCDPISEHNRLYWYRQTLGQGPEFLTYFQNEAQLEKSRLLSDRFSAERPKGSFSTLEIQRTEQGDSAMYLCASSLVLVAQYFGPGTRLTVL.

The chain uses TRBV16 and TRBJ1-2; the D is unclear. The CDR3 is made up of 17 amino acids. V was trimmed by 0 bases and J by 0 bases, leaving 14 bases between them. From germline, CDR1 is KGHSY and CDR2 FQNENV. The CDR3 region has the DNA TGTGCCAGCAGCCAATCGTTGGGAGGACGCTCTAACTATGGCTACACCTTC. It encodes CASSQSLGGRSNYGYTF. Full variable domain (rest looked up from reference TRBV16 and TRBJ1-2): GEEVAQTPKHLVRGEGQKAKLYCAPIKGHSYVFWYQQVLKNEFKFLISFQNENVFDETGMPKERFSAKCLPNSPCSLEIQATKLEDSAVYFCASSQSLGGRSNYGYTFGSGTRLTVV.

There are a few counts of this clone. The rearrangement joins TRBV15 to TRBJ2-1; 9 nucleotides match TRBD1. Trimming removed 1 base from V and 7 bases from J; junction bases left unmatched: 8. Germline assignment: CDR1 LNHNV and CDR2 YYDKDF (reference sequence). This CDR3 spans 16 amino acids. CDR3 residues: CATSRGLRDRANEQFF. The DNA of the CDR3 is TGTGCCACCAGCAGAGGTCTCCGGGACAGGGCGAATGAGCAGTTCTTC. The whole variable domain, remainder taken from reference TRBV15 and TRBJ2-1, is DAMVIQNPRYQVTQFGKPVTLSCSQTLNHNVMYWYQQKSSQAPKLLFHYYDKDFNNEADTPDNFQSRRPNTSFCFLDIRSPGLGDTAMYLCATSRGLRDRANEQFFGPGTRLTVL.